A single sample is the source of the 32 T cell receptor beta chains below, sequenced in a study of blood T cell repertoires in COVID-19 (dated by TCRdb to the early 2020s). To prepare the library, the immunoSEQ multiplex PCR assay was applied. The clones in this table, taken by TCRdb from immuneACCESS, are in-frame only. Not every clone is retained; where verified, under half of the shortfall comes from an unresolved V gene, and the cause of the rest is unknown. Present in this sample are roughly 220,000 clones, 80% to 90% of which were seen just once. Around 3.2% of the sample comes from the top ten. The material sequenced was PBMCs or T cells enriched from blood (not recorded which). These receptors were collected from a woman aged 18-29 years in a cohort exposed to, infected with or recovered from COVID-19 (not recorded which).

This clone is a singleton in its sample. The V gene is TRBV5-1, the J gene TRBJ2-7, with a possible D match to TRBD1 (6 bases). Germline V gene sequence: CDR1 SGHRS, CDR2 YFSETQ. V lost 3 bases and J 2 bases, leaving 12 bases between the germline ends. This CDR3 comprises 14 residues. The CDR3 reads CASSSGQNPYEQYF. The CDR3 DNA sequence: TGCGCCAGCAGCTCCGGACAGAACCCCTACGAGCAGTACTTC.

The rearrangement uses TRBV2 and TRBJ2-3, with D perhaps TRBD2 (5 bases). V shed 4 bases and J shed 1 base, with 9 bases lying between them. The CDR3 sequence is 14 residues long. Germline lookup yields CDR1 SNHLY and CDR2 FYNNEI. CDR3 sequence: CASSGEGGTDTQYF. As DNA, the CDR3 is TGTGCCAGCAGTGGAGAGGGAGGCACAGATACGCAGTATTTT.

This clone was counted a single time. The chain couples TRBV28 to TRBJ1-3, with a tentative D call TRBD1 (6 bases). This CDR3 region has 15 residues. V was cut by 5 bases and J by 3 bases, with 14 bases left in between. Germline loops: CDR1 MDHEN, CDR2 SYDVKM. CDR3 residues: CASSSGQQLGNTIYF. DNA of the CDR3: TGTGCCAGCAGTAGCGGACAGCAACTTGGAAACACCATATATTTT.

CDR3 region: CAWAGFAGYSYNEQFF. The CDR3 bases are TGTGCCTGGGCTGGATTCGCGGGCTACTCCTACAATGAGCAGTTCTTC. This rearrangement joins TRBV30 to TRBJ2-1; perhaps TRBD2 as D (5 bases). Trimming removed 5 bases from V and 0 bases from J, with 17 bases in between. Looked up from germline, CDR1 is GTSNPN and CDR2 is SVGIG (reference sequence). The CDR3 is 16 residues long.

A few counts support this clone. This sequence joins TRBV28 and TRBJ1-4; D gene unclear. Germline assignment: CDR1 MDHEN and CDR2 SYDVKM. Trimming took 5 bases from V and 6 from J, leaving 10 bases between them. The CDR3 totals 13 residues. Here the CDR3 DNA reads TGTGCCAGCAGTCCTCCCCTAGATGAAAAACTGTTTTTT. As protein: CASSPPLDEKLFF. The variable domain in full, with the rest retrieved from reference TRBV28 and TRBJ1-4, is DVKVTQSSRYLVKRTGEKVFLECVQDMDHENMFWYRQDPGLGLRLIYFSYDVKMKEKGDIPEGYSVSREKKERFSLILESASTNQTSMYLCASSPPLDEKLFFGSGTQLSVL.

J is TRBJ1-5 and V is TRBV2, with 11 bases fitting TRBD1. Trimming cost V 6 bases and J 6 bases; bases outside gene matches: 4. Germline V gene sequence: CDR1 SNHLY, CDR2 FYNNEI. This CDR3 comprises 14 residues. DNA of the CDR3: TGTGCCAGCAGCCTCGGGACAGGGGGTCAGCCCCAGCATTTT. Translated, it gives CASSLGTGGQPQHF.

The V call is TRBV29-1, the J call TRBJ1-2; D possibly corresponds to TRBD1 (6 bases). Germline V gene lookup returns CDR1 SQVTM and CDR2 ANQGSEA. The CDR3 loop spans 12 amino acids. V was shortened by 6 bases and J by 3 bases, with 11 bases between the two germline ends. CDR3: CSVGSGDYGYTF. The CDR3 DNA follows: TGCAGCGTCGGGTCAGGGGACTATGGCTACACCTTC.

The V gene is TRBV15, the J gene TRBJ2-1; TRBD2 agrees at 11 bases. CDR1 LNHNV and CDR2 YYDKDF come from the germline V gene (reference sequence). The CDR3 extends over 18 amino acids. V trimming: 0 bases; J trimming: 7 bases; junction bases outside the gene matches: 11. The CDR3 loop reads CATSREGLAGGDRNEQFF. The CDR3 nucleotides are TGTGCCACCAGCAGAGAGGGTCTAGCGGGGGGCGACCGAAATGAGCAGTTCTTC.

The chain links TRBV12-5 to TRBJ2-1, with 8 bases aligning to TRBD2. J was trimmed by 6 bases and V by 5 bases; bases with no gene match: 3. Germline loops: CDR1 LGHNT, CDR2 FRNRAP. The CDR3 consists of 13 residues. CDR3 DNA sequence: TGTGCTAGTGGTCGTAGCGGGACCAATGAGCAGTTCTTC. Protein: CASGRSGTNEQFF.

The V call is TRBV4-2, the J call TRBJ2-3; TRBD2 is a possible D gene (6 bases). Trimming took off 0 bases at V and 0 bases at J, with 7 bases between the two ends. The CDR3 has 15 residues. The germline CDR1 and CDR2 sequences are LGHNA and YNFKEQ. The CDR3 spells CASSQDSGSTDTQYF. The CDR3 DNA reads as TGTGCCAGCAGCCAAGACAGCGGGAGCACAGATACGCAGTATTTT.

This clone has just one count. V usage is TRBV13 and J usage is TRBJ2-3; D is uncertain. Germline lookup yields CDR1 PRHDT and CDR2 FYEKMQ (reference sequence). CDR3 length: 13 amino acids. V lost 5 bases and J lost 0, with 6 bases in between. The CDR3 protein is CASSRRSTDTQYF. The CDR3, as DNA: TGTGCCAGCAGCCGCCGGAGCACAGATACGCAGTATTTT.

The chain has TRBV4-1 and TRBJ2-7; D might be TRBD1 (6 bases). This CDR3 region has 16 residues. The germline CDR1 and CDR2 sequences are MGHRA and YSYEKL. V lost 4 bases and J lost 3, with 19 bases in between. CDR3 bases: TGCGCCAGCAGCCCTCAAACCGGGACATGGGACTACGAGCAGTACTTC. It encodes CASSPQTGTWDYEQYF.

The rearrangement joins TRBV5-4 to TRBJ2-1; possibly TRBD2 for D (5 bases). From germline, CDR1 is SGHNT and CDR2 YYREEE (reference sequence). Trimming removed 5 bases at V and 0 bases at J, with 15 bases between. CDR3 length: 16 amino acids. As DNA, the CDR3 is TGTGCCAGCAGAGCCAACCTAGCAGTCTCCTACAATGAGCAGTTCTTC. Protein product: CASRANLAVSYNEQFF.

The CDR3 here is CASSLDSSGRYEQYF. CDR3 nucleotides: TGTGCCAGCAGCTTGGATTCTAGCGGGAGGTACGAGCAGTACTTC. The J gene is TRBJ2-7, the V gene TRBV5-6, with 11 bases fitting TRBD2. Germline trimming cut 0 bases from V and 4 bases from J; bases unmatched to any gene: 3. The CDR3 runs to 15 residues. Looked up from germline, CDR1 is SGHDT and CDR2 is YYEEEE.

V and J are TRBV27 and TRBJ1-5; D call uncertain. The CDR3 runs to 17 residues. V dropped 5 bases and J dropped 4 bases, with 21 bases sitting between them. Germline-derived CDR1 and CDR2 are MNHEY and SMNVEV (reference sequence). The chain's CDR3 is CASSARAGPSKNQPQHF. CDR3 nucleotide sequence: TGTGCCAGCAGTGCTAGAGCCGGTCCCTCTAAGAATCAGCCCCAGCATTTT.

The CDR3 coding sequence is TGCAGCCAAGGGGGGGTCTCCTACAATGAGCAGTTCTTC. It yields the protein CSQGGVSYNEQFF. The chain couples TRBV29-1 to TRBJ2-1, with TRBD2 as a possible D gene (7 bases). The CDR3 has 13 residues. V was cut by 8 bases and J by 0 bases, with 11 bases left in between. Germline loops: CDR1 SQVTM, CDR2 ANQGSEA.

The chain couples TRBV5-6 to TRBJ2-1; D is perhaps TRBD2 (5 bases). Trimming stripped 2 bases from V and 0 bases from J, with 15 bases between. This CDR3 region has 17 residues. Germline CDR1 reads SGHDT; CDR2 reads YYEEEE. As DNA, the CDR3 is TGTGCCAGCAGCTTAGGGTACGGGGAGACCTCCTACAATGAGCAGTTCTTC. The encoded protein is CASSLGYGETSYNEQFF.

The V gene is TRBV6-6, the J gene TRBJ2-2; 7 nucleotides align to TRBD1. Trimming at V came to 5 bases and at J to 5 bases, leaving 8 bases not matched to a gene. CDR1 and CDR2 (germline): MNHNY, SVGAGI (reference sequence). The CDR3 contains 15 residues. The CDR3 nucleotides read TGTGCCAGCAGTGAGGGGACAGTCCATACCGGGGAGCTGTTTTTT. Encoded protein: CASSEGTVHTGELFF.

V and J are TRBV5-4 and TRBJ1-1, with D possibly matching TRBD1 (5 bases). V lost 4 bases to trimming and J lost 1 base, with 14 bases between them. The germline V gene has CDR1 SGHNT and CDR2 YYREEE (reference sequence). This CDR3 is built from 15 residues. The CDR3 nucleotides read TGTGCCAGCAGCGGAAAGGGGTCGGGGAACACTGAAGCTTTCTTT. Its translation: CASSGKGSGNTEAFF. Based on the CDR3 plus reference TRBV5-4 and TRBJ1-1, the full variable domain is ETGVTQSPTHLIKTRGQQVTLRCSSQSGHNTVSWYQQALGQGPQFIFQYYREEENGRGNFPPRFSGLQFPNYSSELNVNALELDDSALYLCASSGKGSGNTEAFFGQGTRLTVV.

The gene calls are TRBV27 and TRBJ2-1, with 10 bases fitting TRBD1. CDR1 is MNHEY and CDR2 is SMNVEV in the germline V gene (reference sequence). The CDR3 is 15 amino acids. V gave up 5 bases and J gave up 9 bases; unmatched junction bases: 10. The CDR3 coding sequence is TGTGCCAGCAGTCCGTGGGACAGGGGTTCAGGTGAGCAGTTCTTC. Protein: CASSPWDRGSGEQFF.

CDR3 protein: CASSRRTSGGLEYEQYF. In DNA form, the CDR3 reads TGCGCCAGCAGCCGGCGGACTAGCGGGGGTCTAGAGTACGAGCAGTACTTC. The chain recombines TRBV5-1 with TRBJ2-7, with 13 bases identical to TRBD2. V lost 4 bases and J lost 4; bases outside the gene matches: 11. Germline loops: CDR1 SGHRS, CDR2 YFSETQ. This CDR3 has 17 residues.

The chain combines TRBV11-3 with TRBJ1-3; 7 bases are shared with TRBD1. This CDR3 is 17 amino acids long. V lost 3 bases to trimming and J lost 4 bases; unmatched junction nucleotides: 12. Germline loops: CDR1 SGHNT, CDR2 YENEEA. CDR3 in DNA: TGTGCCAGCAGCTTGGGGGCGGACAGGACGCAAGGAAACACCATATATTTT. Its protein is CASSLGADRTQGNTIYF.

The chain employs TRBV18 and TRBJ2-1; 13 nucleotides agree with TRBD2. Germline V gives CDR1 KGHSH, CDR2 LQKENI. The CDR3 has 16 residues. Trimming cost V 3 bases and J 4 bases; bases outside gene matches: 3. CDR3 sequence: CASSPLTSGGYNEQFF. CDR3 in DNA: TGTGCCAGCTCACCCCTGACTAGCGGGGGGTACAATGAGCAGTTCTTC.

This clone was counted once. J is TRBJ1-5 and V is TRBV19; unclear D gene. CDR1 and CDR2 (germline): LNHDA, SQIVND (reference sequence). This CDR3 has 14 residues. Trimming cost V 5 bases and J 2 bases, with 10 bases left between them. The CDR3 sequence: CASSWGDRNQPQHF. The CDR3 DNA reads TGTGCCAGTAGTTGGGGAGATCGCAATCAGCCCCAGCATTTT.

The CDR3 sequence is CASSLGGTGGDEQFF. Here the CDR3 DNA reads TGCGCCAGCAGCTTGGGTGGGACAGGGGGCGATGAGCAGTTCTTC. The rearrangement uses TRBV5-1 and TRBJ2-1, with 12 bases aligning to TRBD1. CDR3 size: 15 residues. Germline loops: CDR1 SGHRS, CDR2 YFSETQ. V lost 0 bases to trimming and J lost 8 bases; unmatched junction nucleotides: 3.

The rearrangement uses TRBV4-1 and TRBJ1-2, with D tentatively TRBD1 (5 bases). V lost 3 bases and J 4 bases, leaving 12 bases between the germline ends. This CDR3 has 14 residues. Per germline, CDR1 MGHRA and CDR2 YSYEKL. CDR3 DNA: TGCGCCAGCAGCCAGTTCCGCGGGACCTATGGCTACACCTTC. Encoded protein: CASSQFRGTYGYTF.

This sequence joins TRBV29-1 and TRBJ1-1; weak D call: TRBD1 (5 bases). From germline, CDR1 is SQVTM and CDR2 ANQGSEA. This CDR3 has 14 residues. Deletions cut 4 bases from V and 4 bases from J, with 16 bases between. CDR3 DNA: TGCAGCGTTGTTAGGCAGGGTTTGGCCACTGAAGCTTTCTTT. Amino acid sequence: CSVVRQGLATEAFF. Variable domain in full (rest from reference TRBV29-1 and TRBJ1-1): SAVISQKPSRDICQRGTSLTIQCQVDSQVTMMFWYRQQPGQSLTLIATANQGSEATYESGFVIDKFPISRPNLTFSTLTVSNMSPEDSSIYLCSVVRQGLATEAFFGQGTRLTVV.

J is TRBJ1-6 and V is TRBV11-3, with TRBD1 identical over 10 bases. The J segment lost 9 bases and the V segment lost 4 bases, leaving 3 bases of the junction unmatched. The CDR3 contains 14 residues. Looked up from germline, CDR1 is SGHNT and CDR2 is YENEEA. The CDR3 nucleotides are TGTGCCAGCAGCTCGGGACAGGGGCCTTCACCCCTCCACTTT. This gives the protein CASSSGQGPSPLHF.

The chain combines TRBV28 with TRBJ2-1; the match to TRBD1 covers 7 bases. J was trimmed by 8 bases and V by 2 bases; bases with no gene match: 21. This CDR3 spans 19 amino acids. The V gene's germline CDR1 is MDHEN and CDR2 SYDVKM. This CDR3 is CASSLQWAKGAVGQYEQFF. CDR3 bases: TGTGCCAGCAGTTTACAGTGGGCCAAGGGGGCAGTGGGACAATATGAGCAGTTCTTC.

This clone was detected only once. The chain carries TRBV6-5 and TRBJ1-1, with TRBD1 identical over 8 bases. The CDR3 runs 15 residues. Germline CDR1 MNHEY, CDR2 SVGAGI. V trimming: 0 bases; J trimming: 4 bases; junction bases outside the gene matches: 4. CDR3 sequence: CASSYSPGGLTEAFF. In DNA, the CDR3 is TGTGCCAGCAGTTACTCTCCAGGGGGCCTCACTGAAGCTTTCTTT.

The chain carries TRBV5-1 and TRBJ2-2, with D perhaps matching TRBD1 (5 bases). Germline loops: CDR1 SGHRS, CDR2 YFSETQ. CDR3 length: 16 residues. The V end lost 0 bases, the J end lost 4 bases, and 13 bases lay between the germline ends. The CDR3 here is CASSLAGWESTGELFF. In DNA form, the CDR3 reads TGCGCCAGCAGCTTGGCAGGGTGGGAATCCACCGGGGAGCTGTTTTTT.

The J gene is TRBJ2-7, the V gene TRBV27, with 7 bases lining up with TRBD1. The length of the CDR3 is 15 residues. Germline V gene data show CDR1 as MNHEY and CDR2 as SMNVEV (reference sequence). The ends lost 5 bases at V and 5 bases at J; junction bases unmatched: 12. Here the CDR3 DNA reads TGTGCCAGCAGTCCCGGACAGGTATTGAGGGACGAGCAGTACTTC. Translation gives CASSPGQVLRDEQYF.